This TCR beta chain was identified during a study of identical twins. Findings of the study overall: The study found that models underestimated out-of-frame TCR alpha sharing in monozygotic twins.

This clonotype occurred many times. Its antigen remains unidentified. Healthy Caucasian donors formed the entire cohort. Template switching, a step in the protocol, added a universal primer site, and cDNA carried unique molecular identifiers. A single record per CDR3 protein comes from TCRdb applying MiXCR to the 5' RACE reads. The sample consists of 500,000 to 700,000 distinct CDR3 sequences, under 8.5% of them appearing once. Germline V gene lookup returns CDR1 SGHVS and CDR2 FNYEAQ. Trimming cost V 2 bases and J 3 bases; bases outside gene matches: 10. The CDR3 has 17 residues. The data were also submitted as part of a second study, on yellow fever vaccine responses in identical twins.

The sample comprised PBMCs. J is TRBJ1-1 and V is TRBV7-6, with 9 nucleotides matching TRBD1. The TCR sequence derives from a woman aged 18-35 years in good health. CDR3 DNA sequence: TGTGCCAGCAGCTTACGTCCCGGGACAGGGATGGACACTGAAGCTTTCTTT. Protein: CASSLRPGTGMDTEAFF.